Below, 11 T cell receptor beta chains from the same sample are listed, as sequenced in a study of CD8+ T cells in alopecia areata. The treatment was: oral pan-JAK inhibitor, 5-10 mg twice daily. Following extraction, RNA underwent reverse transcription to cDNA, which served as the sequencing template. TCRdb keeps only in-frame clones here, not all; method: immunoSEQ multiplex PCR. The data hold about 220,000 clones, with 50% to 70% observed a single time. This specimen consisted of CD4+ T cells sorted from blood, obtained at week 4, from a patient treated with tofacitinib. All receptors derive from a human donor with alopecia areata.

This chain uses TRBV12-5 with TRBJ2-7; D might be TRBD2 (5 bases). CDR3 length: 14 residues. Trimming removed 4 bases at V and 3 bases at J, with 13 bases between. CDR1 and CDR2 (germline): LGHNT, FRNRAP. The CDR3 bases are TGTGCTAGTGGTTCCCGGACGGGGAACTACGAGCAGTACTTC. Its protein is CASGSRTGNYEQYF. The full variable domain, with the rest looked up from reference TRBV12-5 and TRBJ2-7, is DARVTQTPRHKVTEMGQEVTMRCQPILGHNTVFWYRQTMMQGLELLAYFRNRAPLDDSGMPKDRFSAEMPDATLATLKIQPSEPRDSAVYFCASGSRTGNYEQYFGPGTRLTVT.

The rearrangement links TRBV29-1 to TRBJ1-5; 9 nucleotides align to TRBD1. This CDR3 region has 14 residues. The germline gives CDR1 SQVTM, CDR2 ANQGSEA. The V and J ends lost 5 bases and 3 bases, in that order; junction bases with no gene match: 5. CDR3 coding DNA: TGCAGCGTTACCGGGACAGGGTCCAATCAGCCCCAGCATTTT. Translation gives CSVTGTGSNQPQHF.

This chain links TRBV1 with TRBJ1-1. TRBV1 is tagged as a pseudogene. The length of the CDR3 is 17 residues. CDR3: CTSSQARRGDPNTEAFF. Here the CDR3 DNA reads TGCACCAGCAGCCAAGCGAGGAGAGGGGACCCGAACACTGAAGCTTTCTTT.

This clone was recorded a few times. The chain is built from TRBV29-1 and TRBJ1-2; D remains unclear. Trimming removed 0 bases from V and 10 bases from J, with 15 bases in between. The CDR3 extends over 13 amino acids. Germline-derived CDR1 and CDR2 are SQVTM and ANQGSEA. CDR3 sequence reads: CSVEEYPRSPYTF. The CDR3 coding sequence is TGCAGCGTTGAAGAGTACCCCAGGTCACCCTACACCTTC.

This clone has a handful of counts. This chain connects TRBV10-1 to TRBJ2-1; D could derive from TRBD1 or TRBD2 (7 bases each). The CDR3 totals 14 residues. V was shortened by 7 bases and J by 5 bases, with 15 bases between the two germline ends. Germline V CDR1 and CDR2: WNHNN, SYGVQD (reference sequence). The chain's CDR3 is CASKGGDRNNEQFF. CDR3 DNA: TGCGCCAGCAAGGGAGGGGACAGAAACAATGAGCAGTTCTTC.

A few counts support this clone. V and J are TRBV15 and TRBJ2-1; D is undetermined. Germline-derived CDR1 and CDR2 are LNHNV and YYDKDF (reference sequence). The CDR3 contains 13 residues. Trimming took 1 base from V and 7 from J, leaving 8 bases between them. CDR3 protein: CATSRGYENEQFF. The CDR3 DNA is TGTGCCACCAGCAGAGGGTACGAGAATGAGCAGTTCTTC. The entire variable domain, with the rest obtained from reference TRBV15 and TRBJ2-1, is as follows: DAMVIQNPRYQVTQFGKPVTLSCSQTLNHNVMYWYQQKSSQAPKLLFHYYDKDFNNEADTPDNFQSRRPNTSFCFLDIRSPGLGDTAMYLCATSRGYENEQFFGPGTRLTVL.

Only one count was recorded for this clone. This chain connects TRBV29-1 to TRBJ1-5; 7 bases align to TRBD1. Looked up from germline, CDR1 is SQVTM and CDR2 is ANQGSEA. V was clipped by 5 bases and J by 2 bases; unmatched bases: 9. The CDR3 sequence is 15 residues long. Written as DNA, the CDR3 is TGCAGCGTTCGACAGGGTTCGGGAGGCAATCAGCCCCAGCATTTT. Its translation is CSVRQGSGGNQPQHF.

The CDR3, as DNA: TGTGCCACCAGCGGTGACTTGGGAGCCAAAAACATTCAGTACTTC. Its translation is CATSGDLGAKNIQYF. This chain connects TRBV15 to TRBJ2-4; no firm D call. The length of the CDR3 is 15 residues. Per germline, CDR1 LNHNV and CDR2 YYDKDF (reference sequence). Trimming cost V 5 bases and J 0 bases, with 11 bases left between them.

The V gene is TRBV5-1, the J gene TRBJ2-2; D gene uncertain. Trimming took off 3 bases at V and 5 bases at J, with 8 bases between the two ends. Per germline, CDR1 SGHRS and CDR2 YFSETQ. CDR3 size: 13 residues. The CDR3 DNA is TGCGCCAGCAGCTCCGGACCGACCGGGGAGCTGTTTTTT. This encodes CASSSGPTGELFF.

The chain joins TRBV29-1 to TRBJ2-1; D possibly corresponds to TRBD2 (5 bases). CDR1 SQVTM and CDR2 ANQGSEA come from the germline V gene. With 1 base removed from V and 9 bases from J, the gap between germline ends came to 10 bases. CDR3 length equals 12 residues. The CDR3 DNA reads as TGCAGCGTTGAAGGAGGGCCGGGTGAGCAGTTCTTC. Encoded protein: CSVEGGPGEQFF.

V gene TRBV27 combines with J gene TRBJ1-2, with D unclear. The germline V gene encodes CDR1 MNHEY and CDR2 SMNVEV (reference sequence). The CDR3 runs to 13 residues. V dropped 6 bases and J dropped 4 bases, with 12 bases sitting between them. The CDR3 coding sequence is TGTGCCAGCAGCCCCGGGATTACCTATGGCTACACCTTC. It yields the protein CASSPGITYGYTF.